The sequence of this TCR beta chain was determined in a study of cytomegalovirus exposure and HLA in healthy donors. Study in general: The 100 to 150 validation repertoires matched the 666 first-cohort repertoires in platform, a later analysis reported.

Data came from immunoSEQ multiplex PCR; TCRdb stores just in-frame clones and leaves some out. The sample carries some 65,000 clones, 96% recorded once. General study findings and limits: The investigators catalogued 180 or so TCR beta chains as cytomegalovirus-associated. Subsequent analysis of the approximately 110 validation repertoires found a tendency for first-cohort TCR clusters to co-occur.

Concerning this clone: The target antigen is unknown.

This CDR3 region has 15 residues. Germline V CDR1 and CDR2: LNHDA, SQIVND (reference sequence). Trimming removed 1 base from V and 4 bases from J, with 11 bases in between. The chain joins TRBV19 to TRBJ1-5; D possibly corresponds to TRBD1 (6 bases). The sequence was collected from a man in his late teens or twenties in good health and CMV-seronegative. The sequencing input was PBMCs. For the CDR3, the DNA is TGTGCCAGTAGTATAGTTGCGACAGGAAATCAGCCCCAGCATTTT. It specifies CASSIVATGNQPQHF.